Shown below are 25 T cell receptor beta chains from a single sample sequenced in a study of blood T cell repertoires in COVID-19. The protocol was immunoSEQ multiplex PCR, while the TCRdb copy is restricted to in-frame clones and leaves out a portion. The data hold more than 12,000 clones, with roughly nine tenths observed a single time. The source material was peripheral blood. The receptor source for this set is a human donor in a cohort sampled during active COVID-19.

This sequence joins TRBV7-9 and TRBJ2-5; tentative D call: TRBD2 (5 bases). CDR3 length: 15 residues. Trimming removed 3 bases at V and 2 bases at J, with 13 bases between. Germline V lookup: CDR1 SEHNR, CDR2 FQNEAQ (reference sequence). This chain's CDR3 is CASSFRQDSQETQYF. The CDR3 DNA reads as TGTGCCAGCAGCTTCAGGCAGGACTCTCAAGAGACCCAGTACTTC.

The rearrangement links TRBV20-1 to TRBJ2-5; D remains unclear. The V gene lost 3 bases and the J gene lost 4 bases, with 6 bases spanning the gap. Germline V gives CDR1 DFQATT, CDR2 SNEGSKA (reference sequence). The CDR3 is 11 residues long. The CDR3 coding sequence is TGCAGTGCTAGTCTAGGAGAGACCCAGTACTTC. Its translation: CSASLGETQYF.

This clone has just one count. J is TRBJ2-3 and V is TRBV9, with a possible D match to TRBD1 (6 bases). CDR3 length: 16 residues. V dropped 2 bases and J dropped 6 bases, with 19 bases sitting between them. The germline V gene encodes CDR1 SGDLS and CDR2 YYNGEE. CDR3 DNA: TGTGCCAGCAGCGTCTTAGGGGGTCCAGGCCCTGATACGCAGTATTTT. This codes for CASSVLGGPGPDTQYF.

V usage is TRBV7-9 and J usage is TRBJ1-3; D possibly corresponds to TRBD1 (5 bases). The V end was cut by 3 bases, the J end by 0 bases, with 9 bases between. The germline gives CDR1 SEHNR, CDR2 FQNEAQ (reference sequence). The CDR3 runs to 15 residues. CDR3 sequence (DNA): TGTGCCAGCAGCTTCGGACAAACCTCTGGAAACACCATATATTTT. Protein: CASSFGQTSGNTIYF.

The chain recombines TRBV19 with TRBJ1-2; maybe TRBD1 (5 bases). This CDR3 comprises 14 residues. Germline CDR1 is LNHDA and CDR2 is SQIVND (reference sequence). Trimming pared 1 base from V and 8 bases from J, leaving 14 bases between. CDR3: CASSIVGPGRGYTF. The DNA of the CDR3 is TGTGCCAGTAGTATAGTGGGGCCCGGGAGGGGCTACACCTTC.

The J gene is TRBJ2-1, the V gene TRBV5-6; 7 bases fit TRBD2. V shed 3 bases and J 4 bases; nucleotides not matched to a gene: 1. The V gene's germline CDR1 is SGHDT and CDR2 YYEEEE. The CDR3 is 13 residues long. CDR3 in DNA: TGTGCCAGCAGCTGGGGGGGATACAATGAGCAGTTCTTC. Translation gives CASSWGGYNEQFF.

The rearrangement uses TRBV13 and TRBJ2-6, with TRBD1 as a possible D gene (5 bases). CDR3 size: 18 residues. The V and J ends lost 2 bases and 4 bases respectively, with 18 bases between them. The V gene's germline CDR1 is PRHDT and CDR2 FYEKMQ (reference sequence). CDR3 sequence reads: CASSLYGQGFIGANVLTF. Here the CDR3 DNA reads TGTGCCAGCAGCTTATACGGGCAGGGTTTTATAGGGGCCAACGTCCTGACTTTC.

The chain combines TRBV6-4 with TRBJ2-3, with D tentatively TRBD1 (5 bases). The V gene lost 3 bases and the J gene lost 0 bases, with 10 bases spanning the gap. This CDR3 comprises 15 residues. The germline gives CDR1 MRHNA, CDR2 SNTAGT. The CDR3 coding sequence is TGTGCCAGCAGTGAGATAGCAGGGAGCACAGATACGCAGTATTTT. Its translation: CASSEIAGSTDTQYF.

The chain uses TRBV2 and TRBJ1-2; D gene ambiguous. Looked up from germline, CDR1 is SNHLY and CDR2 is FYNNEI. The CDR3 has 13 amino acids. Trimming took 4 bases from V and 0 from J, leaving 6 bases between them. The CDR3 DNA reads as TGTGCCAGCAGTGGTGCAGCTAACTATGGCTACACCTTC. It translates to CASSGAANYGYTF. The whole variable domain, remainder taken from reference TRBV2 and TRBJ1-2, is EPEVTQTPSHQVTQMGQEVILRCVPISNHLYFYWYRQILGQKVEFLVSFYNNEISEKSEIFDDQFSVERPDGSNFTLKIRSTKLEDSAMYFCASSGAANYGYTFGSGTRLTVV.

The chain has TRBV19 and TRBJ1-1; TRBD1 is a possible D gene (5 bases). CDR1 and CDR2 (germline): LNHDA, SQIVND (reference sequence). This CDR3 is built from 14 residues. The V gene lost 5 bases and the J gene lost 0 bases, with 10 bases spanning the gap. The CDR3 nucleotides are TGTGCCAGTAGTCTCGGGGGGATGAACACTGAAGCTTTCTTT. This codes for CASSLGGMNTEAFF.

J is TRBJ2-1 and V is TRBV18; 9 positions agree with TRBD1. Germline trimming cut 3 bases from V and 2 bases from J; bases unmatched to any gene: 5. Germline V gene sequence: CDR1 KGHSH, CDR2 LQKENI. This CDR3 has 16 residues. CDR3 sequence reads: CASSPPDRGAYNEQFF. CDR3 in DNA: TGTGCCAGCTCACCGCCGGACAGGGGAGCCTACAATGAGCAGTTCTTC.

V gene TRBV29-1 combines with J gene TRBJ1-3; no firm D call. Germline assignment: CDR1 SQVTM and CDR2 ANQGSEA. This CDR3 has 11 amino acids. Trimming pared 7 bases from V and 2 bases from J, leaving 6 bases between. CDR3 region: CSAKTGNTIYF. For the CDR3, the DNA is TGCAGCGCTAAAACTGGAAACACCATATATTTT.

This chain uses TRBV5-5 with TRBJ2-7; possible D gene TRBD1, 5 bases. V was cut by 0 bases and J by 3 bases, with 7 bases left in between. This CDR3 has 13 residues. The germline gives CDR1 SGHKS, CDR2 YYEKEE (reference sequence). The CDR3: CASSLAQGYEQYF. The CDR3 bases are TGTGCCAGCAGCTTGGCCCAGGGCTACGAGCAGTACTTC.

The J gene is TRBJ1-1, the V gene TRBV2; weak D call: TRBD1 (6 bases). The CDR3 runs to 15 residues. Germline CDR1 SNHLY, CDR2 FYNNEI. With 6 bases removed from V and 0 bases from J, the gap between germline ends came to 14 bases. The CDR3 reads CASRRQGLLNTEAFF. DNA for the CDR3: TGTGCCAGCAGAAGGCAGGGGTTATTGAACACTGAAGCTTTCTTT.

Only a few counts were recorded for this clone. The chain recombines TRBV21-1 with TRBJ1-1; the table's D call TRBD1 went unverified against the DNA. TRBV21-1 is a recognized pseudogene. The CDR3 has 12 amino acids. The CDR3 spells CASRDKNTEAFF. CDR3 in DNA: TGTGCCAGTCGGGACAAGAACACTGAAGCTTTCTTT.

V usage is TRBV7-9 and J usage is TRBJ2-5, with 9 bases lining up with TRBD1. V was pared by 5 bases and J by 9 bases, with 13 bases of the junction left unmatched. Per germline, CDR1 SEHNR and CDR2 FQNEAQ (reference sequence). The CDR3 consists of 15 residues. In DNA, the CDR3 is TGTGCCAGCAGCGACGGACAGGGGTCCCTAGGGTCCCAGTACTTC. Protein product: CASSDGQGSLGSQYF.

The CDR3 here is CASNGQPGRETQYF. The CDR3 DNA reads as TGTGCCAGCAACGGACAACCGGGTCGGGAGACCCAGTACTTC. J is TRBJ2-5 and V is TRBV6-5; maybe TRBD1 (5 bases). The CDR3 length is 14 residues. Germline-derived CDR1 and CDR2 are MNHEY and SVGAGI. The V end lost 7 bases, the J end lost 5 bases, and 17 bases lay between the germline ends.

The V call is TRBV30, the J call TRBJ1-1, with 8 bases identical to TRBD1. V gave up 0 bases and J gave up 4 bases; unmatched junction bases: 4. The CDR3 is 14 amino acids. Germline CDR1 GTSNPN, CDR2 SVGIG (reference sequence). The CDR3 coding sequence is TGTGCCTGGAGTGTCAGGGACAGGCGCACTGAAGCTTTCTTT. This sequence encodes CAWSVRDRRTEAFF.

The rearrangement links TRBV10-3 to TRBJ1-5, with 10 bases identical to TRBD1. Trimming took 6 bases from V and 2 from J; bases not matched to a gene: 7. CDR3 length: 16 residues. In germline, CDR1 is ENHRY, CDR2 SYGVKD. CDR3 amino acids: CAISPGQGSGNQPQHF. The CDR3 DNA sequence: TGTGCCATCAGCCCGGGACAGGGGTCAGGCAATCAGCCCCAGCATTTT.

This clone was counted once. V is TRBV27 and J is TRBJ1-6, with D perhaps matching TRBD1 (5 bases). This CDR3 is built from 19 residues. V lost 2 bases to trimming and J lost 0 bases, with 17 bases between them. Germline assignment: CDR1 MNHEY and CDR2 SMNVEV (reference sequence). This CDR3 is CASSLERVGASSYNSPLHF. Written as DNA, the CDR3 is TGTGCCAGCAGTTTAGAACGTGTTGGGGCATCCTCCTATAATTCACCCCTCCACTTT.

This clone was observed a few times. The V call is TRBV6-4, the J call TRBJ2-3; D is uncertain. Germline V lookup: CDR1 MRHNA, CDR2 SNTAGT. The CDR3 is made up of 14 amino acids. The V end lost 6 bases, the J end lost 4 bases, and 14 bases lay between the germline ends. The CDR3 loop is CASSAGSSSDTQYF. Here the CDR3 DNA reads TGTGCCAGCAGCGCAGGTAGTTCATCAGATACGCAGTATTTT.

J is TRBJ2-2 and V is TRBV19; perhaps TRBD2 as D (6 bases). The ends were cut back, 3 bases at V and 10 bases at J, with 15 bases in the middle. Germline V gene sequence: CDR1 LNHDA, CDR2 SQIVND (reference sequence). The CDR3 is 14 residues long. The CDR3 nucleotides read TGTGCCAGTAGTATTGGAGGGATTTACGCGGAGCTGTTTTTT. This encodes CASSIGGIYAELFF.

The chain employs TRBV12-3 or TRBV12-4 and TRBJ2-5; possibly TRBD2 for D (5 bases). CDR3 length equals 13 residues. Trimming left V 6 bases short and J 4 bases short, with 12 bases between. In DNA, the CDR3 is TGTGCCAGCAGCCCAGGAGGCGCAGAGACCCAGTACTTC. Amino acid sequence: CASSPGGAETQYF.

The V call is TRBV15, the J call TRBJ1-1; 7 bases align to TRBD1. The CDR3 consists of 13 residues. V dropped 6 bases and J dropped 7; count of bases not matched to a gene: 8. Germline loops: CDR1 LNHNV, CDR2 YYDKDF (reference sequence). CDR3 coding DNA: TGTGCCACCAGTCCGCCTTCAGGGGGTGAAGCTTTCTTT. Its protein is CATSPPSGGEAFF.

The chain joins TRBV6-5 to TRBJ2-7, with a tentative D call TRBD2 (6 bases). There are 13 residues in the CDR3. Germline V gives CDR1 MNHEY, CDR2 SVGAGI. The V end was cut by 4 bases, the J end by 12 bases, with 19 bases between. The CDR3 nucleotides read TGTGCCAGCAGTTCCGCGGGATCACTTTATGGGTACTTC. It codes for CASSSAGSLYGYF.